The present T cell receptor (beta chain) was sequenced within a study of T cell responses to AZD1222 COVID-19 vaccine. Study as a whole: Some second doses came at about 4 weeks and others at about 12 weeks; these were pooled. Findings and caveats of the study: Donors were mostly white British, more females; clonal diversity possibly underestimated.

The table came from immunoSEQ multiplex PCR; TCRdb's copy has only in-frame clones and leaves some out. The table has roughly 160,000 clones, approximately 92% seen once. V was shortened by 4 bases and J by 0 bases, with 14 bases between the two germline ends. Per germline, CDR1 SEHNR and CDR2 FQNEAQ (reference sequence). This CDR3 has 16 residues. As regards this clone: Antigen unknown.

This clonotype was sampled from an adult in good health. Source: peripheral blood, taken on day 0 of AZD1222 vaccination. The rearrangement links TRBV7-9 to TRBJ2-3, with D perhaps matching TRBD1 (6 bases). The CDR3 is CASSSSPGQSTDTQYF. CDR3 bases: TGTGCCAGCAGCTCCTCACCGGGACAAAGCACAGATACGCAGTATTTT. Based on the CDR3 plus reference TRBV7-9 and TRBJ2-3, the full variable domain is DTGVSQNPRHKITKRGQNVTFRCDPISEHNRLYWYRQTLGQGPEFLTYFQNEAQLEKSRLLSDRFSAERPKGSFSTLEIQRTEQGDSAMYLCASSSSPGQSTDTQYFGPGTRLTVL.